This T cell receptor beta chain was sequenced in a study of T cells in Graves' hyperthyroidism and ophthalmopathy. V was shortened by 0 bases and J by 0 bases, with 21 bases between the two germline ends. CDR1 LGHNT and CDR2 FRNRAP come from the germline V gene. The CDR3 consists of 20 residues. RNA transcripts provided the source from which TCR beta CDR3 regions were amplified. HTBI primers were the set used in a first-round RT-PCR of the TCR CDR3. TCRdb called the multiplex PCR reads again in MiXCR, with one record for every CDR3 protein. The table shows 550,000 to 650,000 distinct CDR3 sequences, with less than 15% occurring only once.

Material: blood. V is TRBV12-5 and J is TRBJ1-5; D gene unclear. The origin of this receptor is a woman aged 40-49 years with Graves' hyperthyroidism. Written as DNA, the CDR3 is TGTGCTAGTGGTTTGGTACGGAAGAAGAACAGCCCGTATAGCAATCAGCCCCAGCATTTT. Amino acids: CASGLVRKKNSPYSNQPQHF.